This TCR beta chain was sequenced for a study of T cell repertoires in cytomegalovirus infection. On the study more broadly: Newly reported HLA-C-restricted and thoroughly characterized HLA-B-restricted CMV epitopes were employed. Indicated by public TCR beta signatures were CMV infection and matching HLA type. Findings and limits, study-wide: The cumulative frequency of public TCR beta families distinguished individuals who carried CMV together with the relevant HLA. In two of eight donors, the top clonotype was HLA-C-restricted CMV-specific.

V lost 7 bases and J lost 5; bases outside the gene matches: 8. CDR3 length equals 14 residues. Germline values: CDR1 MNHEY, CDR2 SMNVEV (reference sequence). TCRdb reprocessed the reads with MiXCR, giving one entry per CDR3 protein. The sample holds approximately 990,000 distinct CDR3 sequences; around a third are singletons and the top ten take over 12%. To note about this clonotype: Its matching antigen is unknown.

This specimen consisted of cultured CD8+ T cells from PBMCs, obtained from culture after CMV antigen stimulation. This clonotype was obtained from a human donor in good health (CMV status not recorded). Some clones in this sample may be carry-over from other donors' samples. The chain is built from TRBV27 and TRBJ2-5, with TRBD1 identical over 9 bases. As DNA, the CDR3 is TGTGCCAGCACTGCGACAGGGGGATATGAGACCCAGTACTTC. Translating gives CASTATGGYETQYF.